What follows is one T cell receptor (beta chain) and its context. The data were obtained in a study of T cell changes during pregnancy in multiple sclerosis. Clones were read by immunoSEQ multiplex PCR, and TCRdb kept only the in-frame ones, dropping some. The repertoire holds tens of thousands of clones, with roughly 91% as singletons. Trimming took 1 base from V and 2 from J; bases not matched to a gene: 4. CDR1 and CDR2 from the germline V gene are SGHTA and FQGTGA. The CDR3 has 17 amino acids. Sequences were derived from peripheral blood, sampled before pregnancy. The rearrangement links TRBV7-3 to TRBJ2-1; the match to TRBD2 covers 11 bases. This sequence was found in a female donor with multiple sclerosis, enrolled in a pregnancy study. CDR3 in DNA: TGTGCCAGCAGCTTAATTAGCGGGGGGGAACCCTACAATGAGCAGTTCTTC. Translation gives CASSLISGGEPYNEQFF.